This T cell receptor (beta chain) was found in a study of cytomegalovirus exposure and HLA in healthy donors. The CDR3 loop spans 15 amino acids. J was trimmed by 2 bases and V by 5 bases; bases with no gene match: 7. CDR1 SGHRS and CDR2 YFSETQ come from the germline V gene. Primers: 60 Vbeta forward and 13 Jbeta reverse. Sequencing used immunoSEQ multiplex PCR; TCRdb keeps in-frame clones, though not all of them. In the table there are approximately 150,000 clones, roughly 77% of which are singletons. The chain links TRBV5-1 to TRBJ2-5; 9 nucleotides agree with TRBD1. The TCR sequence derives from a woman aged 35 to 49 in good health and CMV-seropositive. The sample comprised PBMCs. The CDR3 sequence is CASSSTGGRQETQYF. DNA for the CDR3: TGCGCCAGCAGTTCAACAGGGGGCCGACAAGAGACCCAGTACTTC.